The clone carrying this T cell receptor beta chain was observed a handful of times. Its antigen remains unknown. The data were taken from a study of blood T cells in healthy people across ages. The germline gives CDR1 SGHRS, CDR2 YFSETQ. The CDR3 runs to 16 residues. Deletions cut 1 base from V and 0 bases from J, with 12 bases between. Study observations and caveats: Older age went with lower TCR beta diversity per million T cells, in a roughly linear way.

A second PCR, run for about 6 to 11 cycles, used a sample-barcoded 5' primer plus a J-beta primer mix. Through a template-switch adaptor with 12 random nucleotides, each cDNA molecule received a tag. TCRdb independently ran MiXCR on the 5' RACE reads; one entry per CDR3 protein. The sample yields 600,000 to 850,000 distinct CDR3 sequences, roughly 25% seen once. These data were also reused for a study on T cells of mothers and their children. Per that paper: The people who donated were three healthy Caucasian mothers and their six children. Over 8.5 million TCR beta CDR3 reads were obtained from each mother, and some 3.1 million from each child.

The rearrangement uses TRBV5-1 and TRBJ2-3; the D is unclear. This TCR derives from a boy between 10 and 17 years old in good health. Input material: blood. The CDR3 bases are TGCGCCAGCAGCTTGTCTCTCGTTGACAGCACAGATACGCAGTATTTT. Translating it yields CASSLSLVDSTDTQYF.